Below are 30 T cell receptor beta chains sequenced from a single sample in a study of shared clonotypes between healthy human individuals (dated by TCRdb to between 2020 and 2021). CD8 naive samples were obtained by positive selection for CCR7 among CD45RO-negative cells, yielding a CD45RA+CCR7+ population from which TemRA cells were excluded. The protocol used for the library was the immunoSEQ multiplex PCR assay. Here the immuneACCESS table is served through TCRdb, limited to in-frame sequences with V and J called. Missing clones are a known gap in these copies; in checked studies unresolved V genes cover under half, and the rest lacks a known reason. Here the sample has 1.5 million to 2.5 million clones; over 85% occur a single time. The ten largest clones capture 1.2% of the sample. Sequenced sample: naive CD8+ T cells sorted from blood. The intended sense of this specimen's cell subset or site label: CD45RA+CCR7+. These receptors were taken from a man aged 18 to 30 in good health.

The V gene is TRBV7-8, the J gene TRBJ2-3; 9 nucleotides line up with TRBD2. With 5 bases clipped from V and 3 bases from J, the junction kept 6 bases outside the gene matches. CDR1 is SGHVS, CDR2 FQNEAQ, per germline. The CDR3 has 15 residues. CDR3 sequence: CASSRISGRTDTQYF. The CDR3, as DNA: TGTGCCAGCAGCAGGATTAGCGGGAGAACAGATACGCAGTATTTT.

V is TRBV4-1 and J is TRBJ2-1, with 11 positions matching TRBD2. Germline V gene data show CDR1 as MGHRA and CDR2 as YSYEKL. V was clipped by 8 bases and J by 4 bases; unmatched bases: 7. The CDR3 is made up of 15 amino acids. CDR3 residues: CASGITSGSYNEQFF. The CDR3 region has the DNA TGCGCCAGCGGGATAACTAGCGGGAGTTACAATGAGCAGTTCTTC.

The chain has TRBV6-1 and TRBJ1-1; maybe TRBD1 (5 bases). Trimming shortened V by 8 bases and J by 3 bases, and 16 bases separated the two germline ends. This CDR3 comprises 14 residues. CDR1 and CDR2 from the germline V gene are MNHNS and SASEGT. The CDR3 sequence is CASVLRGSDTEAFF. The CDR3 region has the DNA TGTGCCAGCGTCTTGCGGGGCTCAGACACTGAAGCTTTCTTT.

The chain combines TRBV11-2 with TRBJ2-2; D may match TRBD1 or TRBD2 (5 bases each). V was cut by 5 bases and J by 4 bases, with 17 bases left in between. Germline CDR1 SGHAT, CDR2 FQNNGV. The CDR3 has 16 residues. In DNA form, the CDR3 reads TGTGCCAGCAGCCCGCTAGCAGGGTTGGTCACCGGGGAGCTGTTTTTT. Protein: CASSPLAGLVTGELFF.

The V and J genes are TRBV4-1 and TRBJ2-7; TRBD2 matches 10 bases. From germline, CDR1 is MGHRA and CDR2 YSYEKL. With V trimmed by 1 base and J by 2 bases, 2 bases remained unmatched. The CDR3 has 15 amino acids. For the CDR3, the DNA is TGCGCCAGCAGCCAAGTGGGGACTAGCGCCTACGAGCAGTACTTC. Amino acids: CASSQVGTSAYEQYF.

This clone has only a few counts. V and J are TRBV27 and TRBJ1-2; D is perhaps TRBD1 (5 bases). CDR3 length equals 13 residues. CDR1 and CDR2 (germline): MNHEY, SMNVEV (reference sequence). V lost 0 bases and J lost 8, with 10 bases in between. In DNA form, the CDR3 reads TGTGCCAGCAGTTTATCGCGGGACCACGGCTACACCTTC. It is translated as CASSLSRDHGYTF.

The V gene is TRBV4-3, the J gene TRBJ2-5; 10 nucleotides agree with TRBD2. Germline CDR1 LGHNA, CDR2 YSLEER. CDR3 size: 16 residues. Germline trimming cut 0 bases from V and 5 bases from J; bases unmatched to any gene: 6. The CDR3 nucleotides are TGCGCCAGCAGCCAAGATCCAGCGGGAGGGCCGGAGACCCAGTACTTC. It yields the protein CASSQDPAGGPETQYF.

Of note for this clone: The sample carries other DNA sequences with the same CDR3. This chain joins TRBV6-1 and TRBJ2-7, with a weak D call TRBD2 (6 bases). Per germline, CDR1 MNHNS and CDR2 SASEGT. V dropped 1 base and J dropped 2 bases, with 6 bases sitting between them. This CDR3 comprises 13 residues. The DNA for the CDR3 is TGTGCCAGCAGTGAAGGGACTACCTACGAGCAGTACTTC. This sequence encodes CASSEGTTYEQYF.

The V gene is TRBV11-3, the J gene TRBJ2-2, with D possibly being TRBD2 (6 bases). The CDR3 loop spans 17 amino acids. The V and J ends lost 1 base and 2 bases respectively, with 14 bases between them. The germline V gene encodes CDR1 SGHNT and CDR2 YENEEA. The CDR3 DNA follows: TGTGCCAGCAGCTTAGCCCCGGCTAGCGAAAACACCGGGGAGCTGTTTTTT. Protein product: CASSLAPASENTGELFF.

V gene TRBV28 combines with J gene TRBJ1-6; D unclear. V lost 3 bases, J lost 9 bases, and 12 bases lay in between. This CDR3 has 14 amino acids. Germline loops: CDR1 MDHEN, CDR2 SYDVKM. The CDR3 DNA is TGTGCCAGCAGTTTCTCGGGTTACGGTTCACCCCTCCACTTT. Its protein product is CASSFSGYGSPLHF.

V is TRBV4-1 and J is TRBJ1-5; no clear D gene. V dropped 1 base and J dropped 2 bases, with 12 bases sitting between them. This CDR3 spans 16 amino acids. In germline, CDR1 is MGHRA, CDR2 YSYEKL. CDR3 nucleotides: TGCGCCAGCAGCCAAGTTTCAGGTGATGGCAATCAGCCCCAGCATTTT. Amino acid sequence: CASSQVSGDGNQPQHF.

This sequence joins TRBV19 and TRBJ1-5; D gene uncertain. Trimming stripped 3 bases from V and 7 bases from J, with 16 bases between. Germline CDR1 and CDR2: LNHDA and SQIVND (reference sequence). The CDR3 contains 15 residues. CDR3 in amino acids: CASSISLGLWQPQHF. The CDR3 nucleotides read TGTGCCAGTAGTATTTCGTTGGGGTTATGGCAGCCCCAGCATTTT.

This chain links TRBV9 with TRBJ2-1; 14 positions match TRBD2. The CDR3 is 17 residues long. V was clipped by 3 bases and J by 8 bases; unmatched bases: 10. The germline V gene has CDR1 SGDLS and CDR2 YYNGEE. Here the CDR3 reads CASSAEPGTSGSHEQFF. CDR3 nucleotide sequence: TGTGCCAGCAGCGCAGAACCCGGGACTAGCGGGAGTCATGAGCAGTTCTTC.

Here the CDR3 reads CATSYTPTNEKLFF. CDR3 nucleotide sequence: TGTGCCACCAGTTACACCCCAACTAATGAAAAACTGTTTTTT. This chain joins TRBV15 and TRBJ1-4, with D unclear. The germline CDR1 and CDR2 sequences are LNHNV and YYDKDF (reference sequence). The CDR3 length is 14 residues. V was trimmed by 6 bases and J by 0 bases, leaving 8 bases between them. Variable domain in full (rest from reference TRBV15 and TRBJ1-4): DAMVIQNPRYQVTQFGKPVTLSCSQTLNHNVMYWYQQKSSQAPKLLFHYYDKDFNNEADTPDNFQSRRPNTSFCFLDIRSPGLGDTAMYLCATSYTPTNEKLFFGSGTQLSVL.

V gene TRBV5-5 combines with J gene TRBJ2-7, with unresolved D. Per the germline V gene, CDR1 is SGHKS and CDR2 is YYEKEE (reference sequence). The CDR3 has 13 residues. V lost 5 bases, J lost 0 bases, and 9 bases lay in between. The CDR3 reads CASSPPASYEQYF. The CDR3, as DNA: TGTGCCAGCAGTCCCCCGGCCTCCTACGAGCAGTACTTC.

This chain uses TRBV5-4 with TRBJ1-2; D uncertain. Germline-derived CDR1 and CDR2 are SGHNT and YYREEE (reference sequence). Trimming pared 0 bases from V and 6 bases from J, leaving 12 bases between. This CDR3 is built from 14 residues. The CDR3 loop reads CASSLGRIVDGYTF. The CDR3 coding sequence is TGTGCCAGCAGCTTGGGCCGGATAGTTGATGGCTACACCTTC. Filled out from reference TRBV5-4 and TRBJ1-2, the complete variable domain reads ETGVTQSPTHLIKTRGQQVTLRCSSQSGHNTVSWYQQALGQGPQFIFQYYREEENGRGNFPPRFSGLQFPNYSSELNVNALELDDSALYLCASSLGRIVDGYTFGSGTRLTVV.

This sequence joins TRBV19 and TRBJ2-1, with 8 bases identical to TRBD2. Germline V gene sequence: CDR1 LNHDA, CDR2 SQIVND (reference sequence). V gave up 6 bases and J gave up 0 bases; unmatched junction bases: 4. The CDR3 runs to 15 residues. The CDR3 loop reads CASRTLADSYNEQFF. The CDR3 bases are TGTGCCAGTAGAACACTAGCGGACTCCTACAATGAGCAGTTCTTC. Supplemented by reference TRBV19 and TRBJ2-1, the full variable domain reads DGGITQSPKYLFRKEGQNVTLSCEQNLNHDAMYWYRQDPGQGLRLIYYSQIVNDFQKGDIAEGYSVSREKKESFPLTVTSAQKNPTAFYLCASRTLADSYNEQFFGPGTRLTVL.

The chain couples TRBV4-1 to TRBJ1-3; D ambiguous. The V gene lost 2 bases and the J gene lost 1 base, with 12 bases spanning the gap. CDR1 MGHRA and CDR2 YSYEKL come from the germline V gene. This CDR3 comprises 16 residues. The CDR3 sequence: CASSQQIQFSGNTIYF. The DNA of the CDR3 is TGCGCCAGCAGCCAACAAATCCAGTTTTCTGGAAACACCATATATTTT.

The rearrangement joins TRBV28 to TRBJ2-7; D may be TRBD2 (6 bases). Trimming removed 4 bases from V and 0 bases from J, with 19 bases in between. Germline loops: CDR1 MDHEN, CDR2 SYDVKM. The CDR3 extends over 17 amino acids. This chain's CDR3 is CASSSRRAVLSSYEQYF. As DNA, the CDR3 is TGTGCCAGCAGTTCAAGGAGGGCAGTCCTTAGCTCCTACGAGCAGTACTTC. Full variable domain (remainder filled in from reference TRBV28 and TRBJ2-7): DVKVTQSSRYLVKRTGEKVFLECVQDMDHENMFWYRQDPGLGLRLIYFSYDVKMKEKGDIPEGYSVSREKKERFSLILESASTNQTSMYLCASSSRRAVLSSYEQYFGPGTRLTVT.

This rearrangement joins TRBV5-4 to TRBJ1-2, with TRBD1 identical over 9 bases. The CDR3 sequence is 16 residues long. From germline, CDR1 is SGHNT and CDR2 YYREEE (reference sequence). Trimming cost V 4 bases and J 7 bases; bases outside gene matches: 14. The CDR3 spells CASSPASGTGWAGYTF. The CDR3 DNA reads as TGTGCCAGCAGCCCGGCGTCCGGGACAGGGTGGGCTGGCTACACCTTC.

This sequence joins TRBV15 and TRBJ2-7; D may be TRBD1 or TRBD2 (5 bases each). V shed 5 bases and J shed 3 bases, with 14 bases lying between them. CDR1 and CDR2 from the germline V gene are LNHNV and YYDKDF (reference sequence). The length of the CDR3 is 14 residues. The CDR3: CATSVEGLSYEQYF. For the CDR3, the DNA is TGTGCCACCAGCGTTGAGGGGCTAAGCTACGAGCAGTACTTC.

The rearrangement uses TRBV6-5 and TRBJ2-5; D is ambiguous. Germline CDR1 is MNHEY and CDR2 is SVGAGI. The CDR3 runs to 15 residues. V lost 6 bases to trimming and J lost 5 bases, with 19 bases between them. CDR3 protein: CASSSTNVAHETQYF. CDR3 sequence (DNA): TGTGCCAGCAGCTCAACTAACGTAGCTCACGAGACCCAGTACTTC.

V gene TRBV19 combines with J gene TRBJ2-1; 7 bases align to TRBD2. In germline, CDR1 is LNHDA, CDR2 SQIVND (reference sequence). J was trimmed by 10 bases and V by 7 bases; bases with no gene match: 4. The CDR3 totals 11 residues. The CDR3 here is CASTPGLEQFF. The CDR3 nucleotides are TGTGCCAGTACTCCGGGACTAGAGCAGTTCTTC.

This clone was seen only a few times. V gene TRBV15 combines with J gene TRBJ1-1; D might be TRBD1 (6 bases). The CDR3 consists of 14 residues. The germline gives CDR1 LNHNV, CDR2 YYDKDF (reference sequence). V was cut by 5 bases and J by 1 base, with 11 bases left in between. The CDR3 DNA sequence: TGTGCCACCAGCCAGGCAGGGGAGAACACTGAAGCTTTCTTT. Protein product: CATSQAGENTEAFF.

This chain uses TRBV30 with TRBJ1-1; no clear D. Looked up from germline, CDR1 is GTSNPN and CDR2 is SVGIG (reference sequence). V lost 2 bases and J lost 1, with 11 bases in between. This CDR3 spans 14 amino acids. CDR3 sequence (DNA): TGTGCCTGGAGTATGGTACTGGAGAACACTGAAGCTTTCTTT. The encoded protein is CAWSMVLENTEAFF.

The rearrangement links TRBV10-2 to TRBJ2-2; D is undetermined. Germline CDR1 WSHSY, CDR2 SAAADI. The V end was cut by 8 bases, the J end by 3 bases, with 4 bases between. This CDR3 spans 11 amino acids. This CDR3 is CASGHTGELFF. CDR3 DNA sequence: TGCGCCAGCGGACACACCGGGGAGCTGTTTTTT.

This clone was detected only once. The chain has TRBV19 and TRBJ1-5; TRBD1 might be the D (5 bases). V lost 8 bases, J lost 4 bases, and 12 bases lay in between. The CDR3 covers 13 residues. Germline lookup yields CDR1 LNHDA and CDR2 SQIVND (reference sequence). The CDR3 reads CASGREGNQPQHF. The DNA of the CDR3 is TGTGCCAGTGGCCGAGAGGGGAATCAGCCCCAGCATTTT.

The V gene is TRBV5-1, the J gene TRBJ2-6; TRBD2 aligns across 10 bases. The V gene end was trimmed by 0 bases and the J gene end by 0 bases; junction bases not matched to a gene: 9. This CDR3 spans 20 amino acids. In germline, CDR1 is SGHRS, CDR2 YFSETQ. The CDR3 DNA sequence: TGCGCCAGCAGCTTGGAGCCTAGCGGGGGTCTTAACTCTGGGGCCAACGTCCTGACTTTC. Translated: CASSLEPSGGLNSGANVLTF.

V usage is TRBV14 and J usage is TRBJ1-5; 11 bases agree with TRBD1. The V segment lost 1 base and the J segment 7 bases; nucleotides outside the gene matches: 6. The CDR3 has 16 residues. From germline, CDR1 is SGHDN and CDR2 FVKESK. As DNA, the CDR3 is TGTGCCAGCAGCCAAGGGACAGGGGGCATAGGGCAGCCCCAGCATTTT. Translating gives CASSQGTGGIGQPQHF.

On this clone: Other DNA sequences in this specimen translate into the identical CDR3. This sequence joins TRBV5-4 and TRBJ2-7; D is perhaps TRBD2 (6 bases). The V end lost 4 bases, the J end lost 2 bases, and 10 bases lay between the germline ends. CDR1 SGHNT and CDR2 YYREEE come from the germline V gene (reference sequence). The CDR3 loop spans 13 amino acids. CDR3 region: CASSPGLTYEQYF. The CDR3, as DNA: TGTGCCAGCAGCCCGGGACTGACCTACGAGCAGTACTTC.